The rows below give T cell receptor beta chains drawn from one sample of a study of blood T cell repertoires in COVID-19. The assay was immunoSEQ multiplex PCR, and TCRdb's table has in-frame clones only and misses some. The sample lists about 260,000 clones, around 89% occurring once. Sequenced: PBMCs or T cells enriched from blood (not recorded which). Every receptor here comes from a man in his fifties or sixties who had been exposed to COVID-19. The CDR3 runs from the conserved cysteine through the conserved F or W. Each record gives: CDR3 protein, CDR3 DNA, D gene, V gene, J gene. D genes are given only for firm matches.

cdr3_aa: CASSPDRGQETQYF
cdr3_nt: TGTGCCAGCAGCCCCGACAGGGGTCAAGAGACCCAGTACTTC
d_call: TRBD1
v_call: TRBV7-2
j_call: TRBJ2-5

cdr3_aa: CASSPDGRHGVNTEAFF
cdr3_nt: TGTGCCAGCTCACCGGACGGTCGACACGGGGTGAACACTGAAGCTTTCTTT
d_call: .
v_call: TRBV18
j_call: TRBJ1-1

cdr3_aa: CASSVDRDEQFF
cdr3_nt: TGTGCCAGTAGTGTCGACAGGGATGAGCAGTTCTTC
d_call: TRBD1
v_call: TRBV19
j_call: TRBJ2-1

cdr3_aa: CASSPWDRGDREEKLFF
cdr3_nt: TGTGCCAGCAGCCCCTGGGACAGGGGGGACAGGGAAGAAAAACTGTTTTTT
d_call: TRBD1
v_call: TRBV7-9
j_call: TRBJ1-4

cdr3_aa: CASSGTGTSGTNYGYTF
cdr3_nt: TGTGCCAGCAGTGGAACCGGGACAAGCGGAACTAACTATGGCTACACCTTC
d_call: .
v_call: TRBV28
j_call: TRBJ1-2

cdr3_aa: CASSATKTGASYEQYF
cdr3_nt: TGTGCCAGCAGCGCAACCAAGACAGGGGCCAGCTACGAGCAGTACTTC
d_call: TRBD1
v_call: TRBV7-9
j_call: TRBJ2-7

cdr3_aa: CASSLGVQLRGYTF
cdr3_nt: TGTGCCAGCAGCTTAGGGGTCCAACTGAGGGGCTACACCTTC
d_call: .
v_call: TRBV11-2
j_call: TRBJ1-2

cdr3_aa: CASSFAHSATDTQYF
cdr3_nt: TGTGCCAGCAGTTTCGCGCATTCCGCCACAGATACGCAGTATTTT
d_call: .
v_call: TRBV28
j_call: TRBJ2-3

cdr3_aa: CASSPTIPPPDKALHGTEAFF
cdr3_nt: TGTGCCAGCAGTCCCACTATACCCCCCCCGGACAAGGCCCTTCACGGCACTGAAGCTTTCTTT
d_call: .
v_call: TRBV27
j_call: TRBJ1-1

cdr3_aa: CASSATGGPSYEQYF
cdr3_nt: TGTGCCAGCAGCGCGACAGGGGGTCCCTCCTACGAGCAGTACTTC
d_call: TRBD1
v_call: TRBV5-4
j_call: TRBJ2-7

cdr3_aa: CASRGDSLEAFF
cdr3_nt: TGTGCCAGCAGGGGGGACAGCCTTGAAGCTTTCTTT
d_call: TRBD1
v_call: TRBV2
j_call: TRBJ1-1

cdr3_aa: CATSAYGQIYNEQFF
cdr3_nt: TGTGCCACCAGTGCGTATGGACAGATTTACAATGAGCAGTTCTTC
d_call: .
v_call: TRBV24-1
j_call: TRBJ2-1

cdr3_aa: CASSANPGGGYGYTF
cdr3_nt: TGCGCCAGCAGTGCTAATCCAGGGGGCGGTTATGGCTACACCTTC
d_call: TRBD1
v_call: TRBV5-1
j_call: TRBJ1-2

cdr3_aa: CASSLGPGMNTEAFF
cdr3_nt: TGTGCCAGCAGCTTAGGGCCAGGGATGAACACTGAAGCTTTCTTT
d_call: .
v_call: TRBV7-2
j_call: TRBJ1-1

cdr3_aa: CASSLVVSGSYNSPLHF
cdr3_nt: TGTGCCAGCAGCTTAGTTGTTTCGGGGTCCTATAATTCACCCCTCCACTTT
d_call: .
v_call: TRBV7-2
j_call: TRBJ1-6

cdr3_aa: CASSHPRTGTGSVYGYTF
cdr3_nt: TGTGCCAGCAGCCACCCAAGGACCGGGACAGGGTCTGTCTATGGCTACACCTTC
d_call: TRBD1
v_call: TRBV4-2
j_call: TRBJ1-2